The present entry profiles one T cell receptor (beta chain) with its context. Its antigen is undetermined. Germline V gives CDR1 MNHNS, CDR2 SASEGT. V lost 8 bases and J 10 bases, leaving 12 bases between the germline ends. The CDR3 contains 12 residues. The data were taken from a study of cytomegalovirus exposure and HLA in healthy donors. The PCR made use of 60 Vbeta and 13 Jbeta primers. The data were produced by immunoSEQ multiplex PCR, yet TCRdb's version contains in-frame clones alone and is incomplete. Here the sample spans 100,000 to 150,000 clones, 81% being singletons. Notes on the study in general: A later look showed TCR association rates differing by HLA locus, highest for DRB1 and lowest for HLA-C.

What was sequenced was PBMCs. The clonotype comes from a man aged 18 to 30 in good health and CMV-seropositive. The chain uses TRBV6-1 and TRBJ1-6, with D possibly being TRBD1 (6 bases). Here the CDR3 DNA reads TGTGCCAGCCGGGCAGGGGACTCACCCCTCCACTTT. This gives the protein CASRAGDSPLHF.